The TCR beta chain described here comes from a study of blood T cell repertoires in COVID-19. From germline, CDR1 is SGHAT and CDR2 FQNNGV. The CDR3 has 13 amino acids. Trimming took 3 bases from V and 4 from J; bases not matched to a gene: 1. Clones were sequenced by immunoSEQ multiplex PCR, and TCRdb holds only the in-frame ones, with some missing. Altogether some 59,000 clones are present, 70% to 90% being singletons, with the ten largest covering over 1.5%. The receptor comes from a man in his sixties with acute or convalescent COVID-19. The chain combines TRBV11-2 with TRBJ2-7; 9 nucleotides align to TRBD2. The sequencing input was peripheral blood. The CDR3 coding sequence is TGTGCCAGCAGCTTGAGCGGGGGGTACGAGCAGTACTTC. This sequence encodes CASSLSGGYEQYF.